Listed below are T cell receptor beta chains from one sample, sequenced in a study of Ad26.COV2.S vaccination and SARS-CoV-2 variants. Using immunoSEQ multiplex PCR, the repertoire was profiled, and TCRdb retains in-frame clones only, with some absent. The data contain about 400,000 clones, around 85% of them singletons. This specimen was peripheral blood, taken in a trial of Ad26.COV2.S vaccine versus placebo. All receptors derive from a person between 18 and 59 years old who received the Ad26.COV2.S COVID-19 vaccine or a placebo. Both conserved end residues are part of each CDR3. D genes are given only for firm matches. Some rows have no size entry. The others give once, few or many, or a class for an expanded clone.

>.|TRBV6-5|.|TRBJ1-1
TGTGCCAGCAGCCTCAGGGCAGGAGGGAACACTGAAGCTTTCTTT
CASSLRAGGNTEAFF
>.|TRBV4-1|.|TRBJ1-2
TGCGCCAGCAGCCAAGATCCAGGAACCTATGGCTACACCTTC
CASSQDPGTYGYTF
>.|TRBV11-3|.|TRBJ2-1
TGTGCCAGCAGCCCCGGCGGCCGCTCCTACAATGAGCAGTTCTTC
CASSPGGRSYNEQFF
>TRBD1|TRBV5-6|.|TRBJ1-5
TGTGCCAGCAGCTTGGCAGGGGGCCAGCCCCAGCATTTT
CASSLAGGQPQHF
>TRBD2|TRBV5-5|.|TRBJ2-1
TGTGCCAGCAGCCCCATGGGCGGGGGGGCCAATGAGCAGTTCTTC
CASSPMGGGANEQFF
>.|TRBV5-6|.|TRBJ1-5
TGTGCCAGCAGCTCGGGAGGCCAGCTTCAGCCCCAGCATTTT
CASSSGGQLQPQHF
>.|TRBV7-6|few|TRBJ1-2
TGTGCCAGCAGCCGAGGGGGGGATAGCGATGGCTACACCTTC
CASSRGGDSDGYTF
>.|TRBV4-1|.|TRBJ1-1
TGCGCCAGCAGCCTACACCCGACGGACACTGAAGCTTTCTTT
CASSLHPTDTEAFF
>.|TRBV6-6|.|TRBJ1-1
TGTGCCAGCAGGGCGACAGAGAACACTGAAGCTTTCTTT
CASRATENTEAFF
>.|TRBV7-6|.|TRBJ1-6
TGTGCCAGCAGCTTGGGGCAGGGAATATCACCCCTCCACTTT
CASSLGQGISPLHF
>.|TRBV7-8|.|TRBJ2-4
TGTGCCAGCAGCGTCCGCGGGACGGCCAAAAACATTCAGTACTTC
CASSVRGTAKNIQYF
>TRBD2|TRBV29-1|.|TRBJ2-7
TGCAGCGTTGATCCTAGCGGGGGGGCCGGGGAGCAGTACTTC
CSVDPSGGAGEQYF